This T cell receptor (beta chain) is drawn from a study of cytomegalovirus exposure and HLA in healthy donors. For the study at large: Ancestry clustering placed around four fifths of several hundred genotyped donors in the Caucasian-associated cluster.

Concerning this clone itself: Antigen specificity is unknown.

The CDR3 is 17 residues long. The germline gives CDR1 MNHEY, CDR2 SMNVEV (reference sequence). V lost 5 bases to trimming and J lost 5 bases; unmatched junction nucleotides: 12. Study-wide results and limits: After further analysis at a later stage, roughly 15,000 TCR beta sequences were associated with HLA alleles at 0.05 false discovery rate. Cytomegalovirus-associated status was assigned to 150 to 200 TCR beta chains.

PCR amplification relied on 60 Vbeta primers (plus 13 Jbeta primers). Methods used by the authors: Later, 75 million to 100 million unique TCR beta chains were counted in an analysis, and some 11 million of them were shared. Data came from immunoSEQ multiplex PCR; TCRdb stores just in-frame clones and leaves some out. The V and J calls and the clone size are those of that table, but D and trimming were determined from the DNA. This sample carries roughly 93,000 clones, roughly 80% of them seen once, and the ten largest clones take 3% to 3.5%. Sequencing used PBMCs. The TCR originated in a man aged 35 to 55 in good health and CMV-seronegative. The chain uses TRBV27 and TRBJ2-3, with 11 positions matching TRBD2. The CDR3 spells CASSTAISGGVVDTQYF. DNA of the CDR3: TGTGCCAGCAGTACCGCAATTAGCGGGGGGGTGGTAGATACGCAGTATTTT.